One sample yielded the 23 T cell receptor beta chains listed below, sequenced in a study of T cell responses to AZD1222 COVID-19 vaccine. Sequencing was performed with immunoSEQ multiplex PCR; in TCRdb, only in-frame clones are kept and a portion is missing. The repertoire holds over 150,000 clones, with 75% to 95% as singletons. The sample in question was peripheral blood, obtained on day 0 of AZD1222 vaccination. Every receptor here comes from an adult in good health.

The table lists this clone with a count of one. The chain recombines TRBV27 with TRBJ1-2, with D hard to call. From germline, CDR1 is MNHEY and CDR2 SMNVEV (reference sequence). V was shortened by 2 bases and J by 4 bases, with 14 bases between the two germline ends. CDR3 size: 15 residues. In nucleotides, the CDR3 is TGTGCCAGCAGTTTAGGCCTCGCCGGTTCCTATGGCTACACCTTC. This sequence encodes CASSLGLAGSYGYTF.

As DNA, the CDR3 is TGTGCCTGGAGTGTACGTCCAGGCCAGATGAACACTGAAGCTTTCTTT. Encoded protein: CAWSVRPGQMNTEAFF. The V gene is TRBV30, the J gene TRBJ1-1; no firm D call. The CDR3 has 16 residues. The germline V gene has CDR1 GTSNPN and CDR2 SVGIG (reference sequence). V lost 0 bases, J lost 0 bases, and 14 bases lay in between.

The V and J genes are TRBV18 and TRBJ2-3; D is ambiguous. The CDR3 runs 16 residues. Germline V CDR1 and CDR2: KGHSH, LQKENI. V was trimmed by 2 bases and J by 0 bases, leaving 12 bases between them. The CDR3 bases are TGTGCCAGCTCACCAGTTTCCTCAGCGAGCACAGATACGCAGTATTTT. It translates to CASSPVSSASTDTQYF.

The V gene is TRBV27, the J gene TRBJ1-2, with 9 bases matching TRBD1. Trimming took 4 bases from V and 5 from J; bases not matched to a gene: 11. Germline values: CDR1 MNHEY, CDR2 SMNVEV (reference sequence). CDR3 length: 16 amino acids. The CDR3 DNA reads as TGTGCCAGCAGTTCACGGACAGGGGAATTAGGTTATGGCTACACCTTC. This translates into CASSSRTGELGYGYTF.

This sequence joins TRBV19 and TRBJ2-3; D is perhaps TRBD1 (6 bases). CDR1 LNHDA and CDR2 SQIVND come from the germline V gene (reference sequence). The V end lost 3 bases, the J end lost 2 bases, and 12 bases lay between the germline ends. The CDR3 covers 15 residues. CDR3 sequence (DNA): TGTGCCAGTAGTATCTTCCAGGGGAACACAGATACGCAGTATTTT. Protein sequence: CASSIFQGNTDTQYF. Drawing the rest from reference TRBV19 and TRBJ2-3, the complete variable domain is DGGITQSPKYLFRKEGQNVTLSCEQNLNHDAMYWYRQDPGQGLRLIYYSQIVNDFQKGDIAEGYSVSREKKESFPLTVTSAQKNPTAFYLCASSIFQGNTDTQYFGPGTRLTVL.

V and J are TRBV6-4 and TRBJ1-1; tentatively, D is TRBD1 (5 bases). In germline, CDR1 is MRHNA, CDR2 SNTAGT. This CDR3 region has 18 residues. With 4 bases removed from V and 4 bases from J, the gap between germline ends came to 25 bases. The CDR3 region has the DNA TGTGCCAGCAGTGGAAGGGCCCAGCCTCTCCCTGGGGGCACTGAAGCTTTCTTT. This codes for CASSGRAQPLPGGTEAFF.

V and J are TRBV30 and TRBJ2-2; 8 bases line up with TRBD2. Germline values: CDR1 GTSNPN, CDR2 SVGIG (reference sequence). The ends lost 6 bases at V and 0 bases at J; junction bases unmatched: 3. The CDR3 spans 14 residues. CDR3 DNA: TGTGCCTGCCGGGGACTAGCGAACACCGGGGAGCTGTTTTTT. It codes for CACRGLANTGELFF.

Note on this clone: At the DNA level, this CDR3 is encoded by other sequences in the same sample as well. This sequence joins TRBV6-5 and TRBJ2-5, with 9 bases aligning to TRBD1. The J segment lost 2 bases and the V segment lost 5 bases, leaving 3 bases of the junction unmatched. This CDR3 contains 14 residues. Germline values: CDR1 MNHEY, CDR2 SVGAGI. CDR3 amino acids: CASSLGTGQETQYF. DNA for the CDR3: TGTGCCAGCAGTCTCGGGACAGGGCAAGAGACCCAGTACTTC.

The chain links TRBV19 to TRBJ1-5, with D uncertain. Looked up from germline, CDR1 is LNHDA and CDR2 is SQIVND (reference sequence). The length of the CDR3 is 15 residues. V was pared by 7 bases and J by 1 base, with 14 bases between. For the CDR3, the DNA is TGTGCCAGTAAGATAGGGAGCGCGAGCAATCAGCCCCAGCATTTT. Residues: CASKIGSASNQPQHF. The full variable domain, its missing parts supplied by reference TRBV19 and TRBJ1-5, is DGGITQSPKYLFRKEGQNVTLSCEQNLNHDAMYWYRQDPGQGLRLIYYSQIVNDFQKGDIAEGYSVSREKKESFPLTVTSAQKNPTAFYLCASKIGSASNQPQHFGDGTRLSIL.

The chain joins TRBV3-1 (or the pseudogene TRBV3-2) to TRBJ2-3, with 9 bases lining up with TRBD2. The V segment lost 10 bases and the J segment 5 bases; nucleotides outside the gene matches: 4. CDR3 length: 12 amino acids. CDR1 and CDR2 from the germline V gene are LGHDT and YNNKEL (reference sequence). CDR3 residues: CATEAGGDTQYF. Here the CDR3 DNA reads TGTGCCACCGAAGCGGGGGGAGATACGCAGTATTTT.

The chain links TRBV29-1 to TRBJ1-2; 7 nucleotides line up with TRBD1. Germline V gene data show CDR1 as SQVTM and CDR2 as ANQGSEA. The V segment lost 7 bases and the J segment 4 bases; nucleotides outside the gene matches: 9. The CDR3 extends over 13 amino acids. CDR3 DNA: TGCAGCGCCGGGGACAGCACTCCCTATGGCTACACCTTC. Translation gives CSAGDSTPYGYTF.

The genes are TRBV19 and TRBJ2-1; perhaps D is TRBD1 or TRBD2 (5 bases each). Germline loops: CDR1 LNHDA, CDR2 SQIVND (reference sequence). The V gene lost 0 bases and the J gene lost 5 bases, with 17 bases spanning the gap. The CDR3 covers 17 residues. CDR3 nucleotides: TGTGCCAGTAGTATAGATTTTGGGGCGCGGGCCAACAATGAGCAGTTCTTC. The encoded protein is CASSIDFGARANNEQFF.

The rearrangement uses TRBV29-1 and TRBJ1-2, with 8 positions matching TRBD1. This CDR3 comprises 14 residues. With V trimmed by 5 bases and J by 7 bases, 12 bases remained unmatched. Germline CDR1 and CDR2: SQVTM and ANQGSEA. The CDR3 DNA follows: TGCAGCGTTAAGGTCTGGACAGGGAAAGGTGGCTACACCTTC. This translates into CSVKVWTGKGGYTF.

The J gene is TRBJ2-5, the V gene TRBV18; 9 nucleotides align to TRBD2. J lost 4 bases, V lost 1 base, and 10 bases had no gene match. Per germline, CDR1 KGHSH and CDR2 LQKENI. The CDR3 is made up of 17 amino acids. The CDR3 DNA reads as TGTGCCAGCTCACCACTCGGCGGGGGGGCTGTTGGAGAGACCCAGTACTTC. Protein: CASSPLGGGAVGETQYF.

The rearrangement joins TRBV10-2 to TRBJ2-7; unclear D gene. The length of the CDR3 is 13 residues. Trimming pared 3 bases from V and 2 bases from J, leaving 8 bases between. In germline, CDR1 is WSHSY, CDR2 SAAADI. The CDR3 nucleotides read TGCGCCAGCAGTGATGCAGCGACCTACGAGCAGTACTTC. Residues: CASSDAATYEQYF.

V gene TRBV6-6 combines with J gene TRBJ1-2, with D perhaps matching TRBD1 (6 bases). This CDR3 contains 17 residues. Trimming left V 5 bases short and J 2 bases short, with 21 bases between. Looked up from germline, CDR1 is MNHNY and CDR2 is SVGAGI (reference sequence). CDR3: CASSRPGRNRANYGYTF. The CDR3 DNA follows: TGTGCCAGCAGTCGACCGGGACGCAACAGGGCCAACTATGGCTACACCTTC.

The chain uses TRBV19 and TRBJ1-1; D ambiguous. The germline V gene has CDR1 LNHDA and CDR2 SQIVND (reference sequence). V dropped 5 bases and J dropped 4 bases, with 11 bases sitting between them. CDR3 length: 13 residues. This CDR3 reads CASSLEGGTEAFF. The DNA of the CDR3 is TGTGCCAGTAGTTTGGAGGGAGGCACTGAAGCTTTCTTT.

The chain employs TRBV7-2 and TRBJ1-1; D ambiguous. The germline gives CDR1 SGHTA, CDR2 FQGNSA. The CDR3 contains 13 residues. The V end was cut by 2 bases, the J end by 4 bases, with 8 bases between. This CDR3 is CASSLNPTTEAFF. The CDR3 DNA reads TGTGCCAGCAGCTTAAACCCGACCACTGAAGCTTTCTTT.

The genes are TRBV25-1 and TRBJ1-5, with D perhaps matching TRBD1 (6 bases). The CDR3 totals 17 residues. Looked up from germline, CDR1 is MGHDK and CDR2 is SYGVNS. V was trimmed by 7 bases and J by 3 bases, leaving 22 bases between them. The CDR3 is CASTVLMADRTNQPQHF. The DNA for the CDR3 is TGTGCCAGCACCGTACTGATGGCGGACAGAACCAATCAGCCCCAGCATTTT. Full variable domain (outside the CDR3, taken from reference TRBV25-1 and TRBJ1-5): EADIYQTPRYLVIGTGKKITLECSQTMGHDKMYWYQQDPGMELHLIHYSYGVNSTEKGDLSSESTVSRIRTEHFPLTLESARPSHTSQYLCASTVLMADRTNQPQHFGDGTRLSIL.

This clone appeared a few times. This chain links TRBV5-4 with TRBJ1-1, with D possibly matching TRBD1 (5 bases). V dropped 0 bases and J dropped 0 bases, with 12 bases sitting between them. CDR3 size: 16 residues. Germline values: CDR1 SGHNT, CDR2 YYREEE (reference sequence). CDR3 region: CASSLAGGYMNTEAFF. For the CDR3, the DNA is TGTGCCAGCAGCTTGGCCGGGGGGTATATGAACACTGAAGCTTTCTTT.

DNA of the CDR3: TGTGCCAGCAGCTTAGCTTCAGGGACGAACACTGAAGCTTTCTTT. Its protein product is CASSLASGTNTEAFF. The chain uses TRBV11-1 and TRBJ1-1; tentative D call: TRBD1 (5 bases). CDR3 length: 15 residues. Germline V gene sequence: CDR1 SGHAT, CDR2 FQDESV (reference sequence). V was clipped by 0 bases and J by 1 base, with 9 bases between them.

V usage is TRBV5-8 and J usage is TRBJ2-7; D ambiguous. Germline lookup yields CDR1 SGHTS and CDR2 YDEGEE. CDR3 length: 17 amino acids. Trimming removed 5 bases at V and 2 bases at J, with 23 bases between. The CDR3 spells CASRPGPTITRAYEQYF. The CDR3 coding sequence is TGTGCCAGCAGGCCGGGCCCGACGATTACCCGGGCCTACGAGCAGTACTTC.

This clone was picked up a small number of times. The chain is built from TRBV19 and TRBJ1-2; the D gene is possibly TRBD1 (6 bases). Per germline, CDR1 LNHDA and CDR2 SQIVND (reference sequence). This CDR3 has 14 amino acids. V gave up 5 bases and J gave up 8 bases, with 18 bases separating them. CDR3 nucleotide sequence: TGTGCCAGTAGTGGAGGAAACAGGGCGCGGGGCTACACCTTC. Its translation is CASSGGNRARGYTF.